This T cell receptor (beta chain) was captured by sequencing in a study of blood T cell repertoires in COVID-19. Across the whole study: Spain, Italy and the United States supplied samples that represented acute and convalescent COVID-19.

Recovered status applied to Cohort 3 donors who had two consecutive negative PCRs. It also applied to those with clearance or with symptom resolution. In the original analysis: Amplified reference gene primers provided the basis for estimating nucleated cell counts. Assay: immunoSEQ multiplex PCR; the TCRdb copy retains only in-frame clones and omits some. The DNA gave D and trimming, while V, J and clone size come from that table. Of 300,000 to 350,000 clones listed, roughly nine tenths are singletons. This clone appeared a single time. Trimming took 4 bases from V and 6 from J; bases not matched to a gene: 9. Per germline, CDR1 SGHRS and CDR2 YFSETQ. This CDR3 has 14 residues.

Sequenced: PBMCs or T cells enriched from blood (not recorded which). This receptor was taken from a woman aged 25 to 39 who had recovered from COVID-19. The chain is built from TRBV5-1 and TRBJ2-7; 8 bases align to TRBD1. The DNA of the CDR3 is TGCGCCAGCAGCCTTCCAGGGGGCGCGTCCGAGCAGTACTTC. It is translated as CASSLPGGASEQYF.